One sample yielded the 20 T cell receptor beta chains listed below, sequenced in a study of CD8 T cells in Susac syndrome. Reverse transcription of roughly 0.5 to 1 ug RNA was performed with random hexamers. TCRdb redid the calling of the immunoSEQ multiplex PCR reads with MiXCR, one entry per CDR3 protein. The repertoire holds about 250,000 distinct CDR3 sequences, with roughly 95% as singletons. Sequenced material: CD4+ T cells from PBMCs. The source is a human donor with multiple sclerosis.

V is TRBV5-1 and J is TRBJ2-3, with a weak D call TRBD2 (5 bases). The germline CDR1 and CDR2 sequences are SGHRS and YFSETQ. V dropped 4 bases and J dropped 0 bases, with 9 bases sitting between them. This CDR3 is built from 14 residues. CDR3: CASSRESSTDTQYF. The DNA of the CDR3 is TGCGCCAGCAGCCGGGAAAGTAGCACAGATACGCAGTATTTT.

The rearrangement links TRBV19 to TRBJ1-5; D possibly corresponds to TRBD1 (6 bases). This CDR3 is 14 amino acids long. CDR1 LNHDA and CDR2 SQIVND come from the germline V gene (reference sequence). The V and J ends lost 4 bases and 5 bases respectively, with 12 bases between them. This CDR3 reads CASSSGRGDQPQHF. The CDR3 DNA reads TGTGCCAGTAGTAGCGGCAGGGGTGATCAGCCCCAGCATTTT.

The chain employs TRBV7-8 and TRBJ1-1, with D perhaps matching TRBD1 (5 bases). Trimming took 1 base from V and 1 from J, leaving 13 bases between them. The V gene's germline CDR1 is SGHVS and CDR2 FQNEAQ. This CDR3 spans 16 amino acids. CDR3 protein: CASSLGLGQGNTEAFF. CDR3 coding DNA: TGTGCCAGCAGCTTAGGACTAGGGCAGGGGAACACTGAAGCTTTCTTT.

The J gene is TRBJ2-3, the V gene TRBV20-1; no firm D call. CDR1 is DFQATT, CDR2 SNEGSKA, per germline (reference sequence). The CDR3 is made up of 14 amino acids. V lost 6 bases and J 0 bases, leaving 13 bases between the germline ends. CDR3 coding DNA: TGCAGTGCGTCAGGCCCCATAAGCACAGATACGCAGTATTTT. Its protein is CSASGPISTDTQYF.

This chain connects TRBV5-1 to TRBJ2-5; D remains unclear. Trimming cost V 4 bases and J 5 bases, with 15 bases left between them. CDR1 is SGHRS, CDR2 YFSETQ, per germline. CDR3 length equals 14 residues. CDR3 coding DNA: TGCGCCAGCAGCCCCAATGAGGTTCGGGAGACCCAGTACTTC. It yields the protein CASSPNEVRETQYF. Full variable domain (rest looked up from reference TRBV5-1 and TRBJ2-5): KAGVTQTPRYLIKTRGQQVTLSCSPISGHRSVSWYQQTPGQGLQFLFEYFSETQRNKGNFPGRFSGRQFSNSRSEMNVSTLELGDSALYLCASSPNEVRETQYFGPGTRLLVL.

The V and J genes are TRBV29-1 and TRBJ1-5; 11 positions agree with TRBD1. The CDR3 is 17 residues long. Germline values: CDR1 SQVTM, CDR2 ANQGSEA. V shed 6 bases, J shed 2 bases, and the junction held 12 bases outside the gene matches. The CDR3 nucleotides read TGCAGCGTCACACTCGGACAGGGGGCGTCGGGCAATCAGCCCCAGCATTTT. Translating it yields CSVTLGQGASGNQPQHF. The variable domain in full, with the rest retrieved from reference TRBV29-1 and TRBJ1-5, is SAVISQKPSRDICQRGTSLTIQCQVDSQVTMMFWYRQQPGQSLTLIATANQGSEATYESGFVIDKFPISRPNLTFSTLTVSNMSPEDSSIYLCSVTLGQGASGNQPQHFGDGTRLSIL.

The rearrangement joins TRBV2 to TRBJ2-2; D unclear. The CDR3 is made up of 13 amino acids. CDR1 is SNHLY, CDR2 FYNNEI, per germline. V lost 4 bases and J 8 bases, leaving 11 bases between the germline ends. CDR3 in amino acids: CASSVTLRGELFF. The CDR3 DNA sequence: TGTGCCAGCAGTGTGACACTACGGGGGGAGCTGTTTTTT.

The V call is TRBV7-2, the J call TRBJ2-5, with 9 bases matching TRBD1. CDR3 length: 15 residues. With 5 bases clipped from V and 1 base from J, the junction kept 5 bases outside the gene matches. Germline V CDR1 and CDR2: SGHTA, FQGNSA. CDR3 loop: CASSKVTGGQETQYF. The CDR3 DNA is TGTGCCAGCAGCAAAGTGACAGGGGGCCAAGAGACCCAGTACTTC.

The CDR3 DNA is TGCAGCGTTGGGGCGGGGGAAGGTGGCTACACCTTC. Its protein product is CSVGAGEGGYTF. The chain combines TRBV29-1 with TRBJ1-2, with TRBD1 as a possible D gene (5 bases). Deletions cut 4 bases from V and 7 bases from J, with 13 bases between. Germline CDR1 SQVTM, CDR2 ANQGSEA. This CDR3 is built from 12 residues.

CDR3 nucleotide sequence: TGCAGTGCTAGAGAACATGGCAATCAGCCCCAGCATTTT. Its translation is CSAREHGNQPQHF. The chain couples TRBV20-1 to TRBJ1-5; D gene uncertain. The V gene's germline CDR1 is DFQATT and CDR2 SNEGSKA (reference sequence). The CDR3 is 13 amino acids. The V gene lost 0 bases and the J gene lost 2 bases, with 5 bases spanning the gap.

The chain carries TRBV6-1 and TRBJ2-2, with 11 positions matching TRBD1. Germline values: CDR1 MNHNS, CDR2 SASEGT. This CDR3 is built from 15 residues. Germline trimming cut 6 bases from V and 4 bases from J; bases unmatched to any gene: 4. In DNA form, the CDR3 reads TGTGCCAGCAGGGGGACAGGGGGAGGCACCGGGGAGCTGTTTTTT. It encodes CASRGTGGGTGELFF.

As DNA, the CDR3 is TGTGCCAGCAAGGGGGGGACAGCCATGAACACTGAAGCTTTCTTT. Translated: CASKGGTAMNTEAFF. This rearrangement joins TRBV6-1 to TRBJ1-1, with 7 bases matching TRBD1. The length of the CDR3 is 15 residues. Trimming took 7 bases from V and 0 from J; bases not matched to a gene: 8. CDR1 is MNHNS and CDR2 is SASEGT in the germline V gene.

The rearrangement links TRBV21-1 to TRBJ1-2. TRBV21-1 is a known pseudogene. The CDR3 is made up of 18 amino acids. The CDR3 DNA reads as TGTGCCAGCAGCACTTTAGGGAGAGCCTTCGGGCGGAGCTATGGCTACACCTTC. Translated: CASSTLGRAFGRSYGYTF.

J is TRBJ1-4 and V is TRBV19; the D gene is possibly TRBD1 (6 bases). The V end lost 6 bases, the J end lost 0 bases, and 8 bases lay between the germline ends. This CDR3 has 14 amino acids. Germline CDR1 and CDR2: LNHDA and SQIVND (reference sequence). The chain's CDR3 is CASSGQPTNEKLFF. In nucleotides, the CDR3 is TGTGCCAGTAGCGGACAGCCAACTAATGAAAAACTGTTTTTT. Full variable domain (missing parts from reference TRBV19 and TRBJ1-4): DGGITQSPKYLFRKEGQNVTLSCEQNLNHDAMYWYRQDPGQGLRLIYYSQIVNDFQKGDIAEGYSVSREKKESFPLTVTSAQKNPTAFYLCASSGQPTNEKLFFGSGTQLSVL.

This clonotype has just one count. The J gene is TRBJ1-2, the V gene TRBV7-3, with D unresolved. Germline V CDR1 and CDR2: SGHTA, FQGTGA. The CDR3 extends over 13 amino acids. V gave up 1 base and J gave up 6 bases, with 9 bases separating them. The CDR3 nucleotides are TGTGCCAGCAGCTTAAACGGAGGAGATGGCTACACCTTC. Translating gives CASSLNGGDGYTF.

This rearrangement joins TRBV29-1 to TRBJ2-1; 7 bases line up with TRBD1. The CDR3 runs to 14 residues. V lost 4 bases to trimming and J lost 4 bases; unmatched junction nucleotides: 7. Germline V gene data show CDR1 as SQVTM and CDR2 as ANQGSEA. CDR3 sequence: CSVVNRGTYNEQFF. The CDR3, as DNA: TGCAGCGTTGTAAACAGGGGCACTTACAATGAGCAGTTCTTC.

This chain's CDR3 is CASSPPGRGEQYV. CDR3 in DNA: TGTGCCAGCAGTCCCCCCGGGAGGGGCGAGCAGTACGTC. This chain uses TRBV6-6 with TRBJ2-7; 8 nucleotides match TRBD2. Germline trimming cut 5 bases from V and 6 bases from J; bases unmatched to any gene: 6. CDR3 size: 13 residues. Germline V gene data show CDR1 as MNHNY and CDR2 as SVGAGI (reference sequence).

This chain connects TRBV29-1 to TRBJ2-5; D is perhaps TRBD1 or TRBD2 (5 bases each). Germline V gives CDR1 SQVTM, CDR2 ANQGSEA. This CDR3 contains 12 residues. Trimming removed 4 bases from V and 5 bases from J, with 11 bases in between. In nucleotides, the CDR3 is TGCAGCGTTGGCCCGGGACGTGAGACCCAGTACTTC. This gives the protein CSVGPGRETQYF.

The rearrangement uses TRBV7-9 and TRBJ1-1; D gene ambiguous. Per the germline V gene, CDR1 is SEHNR and CDR2 is FQNEAQ (reference sequence). V was clipped by 7 bases and J by 0 bases, with 15 bases between them. CDR3 length: 15 residues. CDR3 nucleotides: TGTGCCAGCAAGGAAATCAGGACCATGAACACTGAAGCTTTCTTT. Translating it yields CASKEIRTMNTEAFF.

The chain joins TRBV27 to TRBJ2-3, with D tentatively TRBD2 (6 bases). Per the germline V gene, CDR1 is MNHEY and CDR2 is SMNVEV (reference sequence). Trimming took 6 bases from V and 1 from J, leaving 14 bases between them. The CDR3 covers 15 residues. CDR3 coding DNA: TGTGCCAGCAGAACGCGGGACTTTGGCACAGATACGCAGTATTTT. Its protein product is CASRTRDFGTDTQYF.